One sample yielded the 18 T cell receptor beta chains listed below, sequenced in a study of T cells in Graves' hyperthyroidism and ophthalmopathy. Amplified TCR beta CDR3 regions came from RNA transcripts. Primed by the HTBI set, a first-round RT-PCR was run on the TCR CDR3. TCRdb reprocessed the multiplex PCR reads via MiXCR and lists one record per CDR3 protein. The data show under 400,000 distinct CDR3 sequences, around 25% seen once. The sequenced sample consisted of blood. Receptors originate from a man aged 50-60 years with Graves' hyperthyroidism.

In its sample, this clonotype was seen a few times. The V and J genes are TRBV28 and TRBJ1-5; 10 bases map to TRBD1. CDR3 length: 16 residues. CDR1 is MDHEN and CDR2 is SYDVKM in the germline V gene. With 4 bases clipped from V and 7 bases from J, the junction kept 10 bases outside the gene matches. The CDR3 region has the DNA TGTGCCAGCAGTTGGGCCGGGACAGGGGTTAACCAGCCCCAGCATTTT. It yields the protein CASSWAGTGVNQPQHF. Based on the CDR3 plus reference TRBV28 and TRBJ1-5, the full variable domain is DVKVTQSSRYLVKRTGEKVFLECVQDMDHENMFWYRQDPGLGLRLIYFSYDVKMKEKGDIPEGYSVSREKKERFSLILESASTNQTSMYLCASSWAGTGVNQPQHFGDGTRLSIL.

This clonotype appeared a few times. The chain employs TRBV24-1 and TRBJ2-5, with TRBD2 identical over 7 bases. V lost 2 bases and J lost 0; bases outside the gene matches: 5. Germline CDR1 KGHDR, CDR2 SFDVKD. The CDR3 length is 16 residues. The CDR3 here is CATSDYERGNQETQYF. CDR3 bases: TGTGCCACCAGTGATTATGAGCGGGGTAACCAAGAGACCCAGTACTTC.

This chain uses TRBV10-1 with TRBJ2-7, with 7 nucleotides matching TRBD2. Germline CDR1 and CDR2: WNHNN and SYGVQD (reference sequence). This CDR3 spans 15 amino acids. The trim removed 2 bases at V and 4 bases at J, leaving 8 bases unmatched. The chain's CDR3 is CASSEPPGLVYEQYF. CDR3 DNA sequence: TGCGCCAGCAGTGAGCCCCCCGGACTAGTATACGAGCAGTACTTC.

This clonotype was counted at least ten times. This sequence joins TRBV6-1 and TRBJ2-5; 7 bases map to TRBD1. The germline gives CDR1 MNHNS, CDR2 SASEGT. This CDR3 spans 13 amino acids. The ends lost 8 bases at V and 5 bases at J; junction bases unmatched: 8. CDR3 amino acids: CASQQGREETQYF. CDR3 in DNA: TGTGCCAGCCAACAGGGGAGAGAGGAGACCCAGTACTTC.

The V and J genes are TRBV5-1 and TRBJ1-4; tentative D call: TRBD1 (5 bases). CDR3 length equals 15 residues. Germline V lookup: CDR1 SGHRS, CDR2 YFSETQ. Deletions cut 4 bases from V and 8 bases from J, with 18 bases between. The chain's CDR3 is CASSRAGGDGEKLFF. Written as DNA, the CDR3 is TGCGCCAGCAGCCGAGCGGGCGGGGACGGAGAAAAACTGTTTTTT.

The rearrangement links TRBV20-1 to TRBJ1-6; TRBD1 might be the D (5 bases). The CDR3 totals 15 residues. The V gene's germline CDR1 is DFQATT and CDR2 SNEGSKA (reference sequence). V lost 3 bases, J lost 8 bases, and 17 bases lay in between. CDR3 DNA: TGCAGTGCTAGGTTCAGTGGGGACGTTGATTCACCCCTCCACTTT. Translating it yields CSARFSGDVDSPLHF.

This clonotype was recorded many times. This chain connects TRBV4-1 to TRBJ2-1; D remains unclear. The CDR3 is 14 residues long. V was trimmed by 4 bases and J by 7 bases, leaving 14 bases between them. The germline V gene encodes CDR1 MGHRA and CDR2 YSYEKL. The CDR3 DNA reads TGCGCCAGCAGCCGGAATGAGGACGCTAATGAGCAGTTCTTC. Its protein product is CASSRNEDANEQFF.

This clonotype was detected a few times. The chain uses TRBV20-1 and TRBJ2-5; 10 bases match TRBD1. The CDR3 covers 14 residues. J gave up 7 bases and V 1 base, and 6 bases lay outside the gene matches. Germline V gene lookup returns CDR1 DFQATT and CDR2 SNEGSKA (reference sequence). The DNA for the CDR3 is TGCAGTGCTAGAGTGACAGGGGGCGCAGGGACCCAGTACTTC. This codes for CSARVTGGAGTQYF.

This clonotype showed up just a few times. The V gene is TRBV15, the J gene TRBJ2-3; the D is unclear. Germline assignment: CDR1 LNHNV and CDR2 YYDKDF (reference sequence). The CDR3 is 13 amino acids. V was cut by 6 bases and J by 2 bases, with 9 bases left in between. The CDR3 coding sequence is TGTGCCACCAGGGGCAGGATCACAGATACGCAGTATTTT. It encodes CATRGRITDTQYF.

This clonotype came up a few times. The rearrangement links TRBV9 to TRBJ2-1; D unresolved. The germline V and J ends were trimmed by 6 bases and 9 bases, with 13 bases remaining between them. CDR1 is SGDLS, CDR2 YYNGEE, per germline. This CDR3 has 12 amino acids. CDR3 bases: TGTGCCAGCACCAACCCGACCGGTGAGCAGTTCTTC. It codes for CASTNPTGEQFF.

This clonotype was counted a single time. The chain is built from TRBV11-2 and TRBJ1-2, with D perhaps matching TRBD1 (6 bases). The CDR3 totals 13 residues. V was clipped by 3 bases and J by 4 bases, with 9 bases between them. Germline CDR1 reads SGHAT; CDR2 reads FQNNGV. The CDR3 DNA reads TGTGCCAGCAGCTTGACAGGCCTCTATGGCTACACCTTC. This translates into CASSLTGLYGYTF.

This sequence joins TRBV27 and TRBJ2-7, with D possibly TRBD2 on 6 matching bases. This CDR3 is 12 amino acids long. The V end was cut by 6 bases, the J end by 2 bases, with 8 bases between. Per the germline V gene, CDR1 is MNHEY and CDR2 is SMNVEV (reference sequence). The CDR3 DNA reads TGTGCCAGCAGAGGACTACCCTACGAGCAGTACTTC. This codes for CASRGLPYEQYF.

The V gene is TRBV6-5, the J gene TRBJ2-7; a weak D match, TRBD2 (6 bases). V lost 2 bases to trimming and J lost 2 bases, with 22 bases between them. Per germline, CDR1 MNHEY and CDR2 SVGAGI. CDR3 size: 18 residues. DNA for the CDR3: TGTGCCAGCAGTTACGCGCGAATAACTCCACTAGCTCCCTACGAGCAGTACTTC. It translates to CASSYARITPLAPYEQYF.

Note on this clonotype: One base away lies a much larger clone, so this may be a sequencing read error. The J gene is TRBJ1-4, the V gene TRBV18, with D unresolved. CDR3 size: 14 residues. The V gene's germline CDR1 is KGHSH and CDR2 LQKENI. The CDR3 region has the DNA TGTACCAGCTCACCACTCGACACGGCGGGAAAACTGTTTTTT. Translation: CTSSPLDTAGKLFF.

This clonotype was counted ten times or more. CDR3 DNA sequence: TGTGCCAGCAGCTTGGGGACGACCCCTTTCAGCTCCTACGAGCAGTACTTC. Translating it yields CASSLGTTPFSSYEQYF. The rearrangement uses TRBV11-3 and TRBJ2-7; D is perhaps TRBD1 or TRBD2 (5 bases each). CDR3 length: 17 residues. The V and J ends lost 3 bases and 0 bases respectively, with 18 bases between them. Germline V gene data show CDR1 as SGHNT and CDR2 as YENEEA.

The chain has TRBV14 and TRBJ2-1; TRBD2 matches at 13 bases. The CDR3 totals 14 residues. In germline, CDR1 is SGHDN, CDR2 FVKESK. Losses at the gene ends were 2 bases for V and 10 bases for J; bases not matched to a gene: 2. DNA of the CDR3: TGTGCCAGCAGCCAAAGGACTAGCGGGGGCGAGCAGTTCTTC. Translating gives CASSQRTSGGEQFF.

The CDR3 is CASSVAPRDEKLFF. For the CDR3, the DNA is TGTGCCAGCAGCGTAGCACCGCGGGATGAAAAACTGTTTTTT. V gene TRBV9 combines with J gene TRBJ1-4, with D uncertain. V dropped 0 bases and J dropped 6 bases, with 9 bases sitting between them. The CDR3 covers 14 residues. Per germline, CDR1 SGDLS and CDR2 YYNGEE.

This sequence joins TRBV12-3 or TRBV12-4 and TRBJ2-1; 8 bases agree with TRBD2. The CDR3 has 14 residues. V lost 8 bases and J lost 6; bases outside the gene matches: 9. CDR3 sequence (DNA): TGTGCCAGCCGTCTCTTCGGGAGGGCCAATGAGCAGTTCTTC. Its translation: CASRLFGRANEQFF.